These 3 T cell receptor beta chains originate from one sample sequenced in a study of T cells in Graves' hyperthyroidism and ophthalmopathy. Using RNA transcripts as the source, TCR beta CDR3 regions were amplified. Using the HTBI primer set, a first-round RT-PCR was run on the TCR CDR3. TCRdb re-called the multiplex PCR reads through MiXCR, storing one row per CDR3 protein. This table has 300,000 to 450,000 distinct CDR3 sequences, about 16% appearing once. Sequenced sample: blood. The receptors shown here come from a woman between 25 and 40 years old with Graves' hyperthyroidism.

This clonotype was observed a few times. The V and J genes are TRBV5-1 and TRBJ1-4; 8 nucleotides match TRBD1. The CDR3 extends over 16 amino acids. V was pared by 3 bases and J by 7 bases, with 11 bases of the junction left unmatched. Germline V lookup: CDR1 SGHRS, CDR2 YFSETQ. CDR3 in amino acids: CASSSQGQGNSEKLFF. DNA for the CDR3: TGCGCCAGCAGCTCTCAAGGACAGGGAAATTCTGAAAAACTGTTTTTT.

The rearrangement joins TRBV24-1 to TRBJ2-1; D call uncertain. V dropped 3 bases and J dropped 7 bases, with 3 bases sitting between them. Germline lookup yields CDR1 KGHDR and CDR2 SFDVKD. The CDR3 has 11 residues. The DNA for the CDR3 is TGTGCCACCAGTGATATTAATGAGCAGTTCTTC. Translating it yields CATSDINEQFF.

This clonotype appeared many times. The chain links TRBV3-1 to TRBJ1-2; D uncertain. From germline, CDR1 is LGHDT and CDR2 YNNKEL (reference sequence). The CDR3 has 16 amino acids. Trimming shortened V by 1 base and J by 4 bases, and 16 bases separated the two germline ends. In DNA form, the CDR3 reads TGTGCCAGCAGCCAAGGACCTACACTAGAAGTCTATGGCTACACCTTC. Its protein product is CASSQGPTLEVYGYTF. The entire variable domain, with the rest obtained from reference TRBV3-1 and TRBJ1-2, is as follows: DTAVSQTPKYLVTQMGNDKSIKCEQNLGHDTMYWYKQDSKKFLKIMFSYNNKELIINETVPNRFSPKSPDKAHLNLHINSLELGDSAVYFCASSQGPTLEVYGYTFGSGTRLTVV.